The present T cell receptor (beta chain) was sequenced within a study of T cell repertoires in cytomegalovirus infection. Background on the study: Both CMV infection and a matching HLA type were indicated by public TCR beta signatures. Findings and caveats of the study: Clonotype analysis showed dominance of the ex vivo response by HLA-C-restricted CMV-specific TCR beta clonotypes.

The V gene lost 0 bases and the J gene lost 4 bases, with 15 bases spanning the gap. Germline V CDR1 and CDR2: DFQATT, SNEGSKA (reference sequence). The CDR3 extends over 15 amino acids. TCRdb redid the calling of the reads with MiXCR, one entry per CDR3 protein. The data contain hundreds of thousands of distinct CDR3 sequences, 25% to 35% of them seen just once; the ten biggest clones take up around 20%. This clonotype was detected only a few times. No antigen is known for it. The TCR sequence derives from a human donor in good health (CMV status not recorded). Some clones in this sample may be carry-over from other donors' samples. Sample: cultured PBMCs, taken from culture after CMV antigen stimulation. The chain couples TRBV20-1 to TRBJ1-2; D may be TRBD1 (5 bases). The CDR3 sequence is CSARDYGTESYGYTF. DNA for the CDR3: TGCAGTGCTAGAGACTATGGGACGGAGTCCTATGGCTACACCTTC.